The clone carrying this T cell receptor (beta chain) was seen repeatedly, ten times or more. Its matching antigen is unknown. The sample belongs to a study of identical twins. Study-wide findings and caveats: Models underestimated out-of-frame TCR alpha sharing in monozygotic twins.

The donors were all healthy and Caucasian. The CDR3 totals 13 residues. V lost 5 bases to trimming and J lost 4 bases, with 11 bases between them. Using its own MiXCR run on the 5' RACE reads, TCRdb lists one record per CDR3 protein. The table has about 210,000 distinct CDR3 sequences, roughly a tenth seen once. Sample: memory (CD45RO+) T cells sorted from blood. The chain links TRBV12-3 or TRBV12-4 to TRBJ1-2, with D maybe TRBD1 (5 bases). This TCR derives from a woman between 18 and 30 years old in good health. The CDR3 nucleotides are TGTGCCAGCAGTCCGGACAAGATCTATGGCTACACCTTC. This translates into CASSPDKIYGYTF.